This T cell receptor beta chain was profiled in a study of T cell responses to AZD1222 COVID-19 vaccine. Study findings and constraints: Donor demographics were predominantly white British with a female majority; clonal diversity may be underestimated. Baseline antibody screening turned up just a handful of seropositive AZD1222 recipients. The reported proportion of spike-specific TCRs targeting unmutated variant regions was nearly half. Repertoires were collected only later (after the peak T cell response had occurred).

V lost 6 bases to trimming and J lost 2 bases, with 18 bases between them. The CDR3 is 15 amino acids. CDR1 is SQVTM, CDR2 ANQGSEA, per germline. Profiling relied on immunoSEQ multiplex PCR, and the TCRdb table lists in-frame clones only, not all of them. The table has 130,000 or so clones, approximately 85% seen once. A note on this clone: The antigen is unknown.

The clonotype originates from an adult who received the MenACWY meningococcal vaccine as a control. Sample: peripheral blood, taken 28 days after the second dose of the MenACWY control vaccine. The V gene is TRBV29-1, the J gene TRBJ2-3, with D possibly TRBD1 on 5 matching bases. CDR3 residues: CSVPTQGPPTDTQYF. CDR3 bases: TGCAGCGTCCCTACCCAGGGTCCCCCCACAGATACGCAGTATTTT.